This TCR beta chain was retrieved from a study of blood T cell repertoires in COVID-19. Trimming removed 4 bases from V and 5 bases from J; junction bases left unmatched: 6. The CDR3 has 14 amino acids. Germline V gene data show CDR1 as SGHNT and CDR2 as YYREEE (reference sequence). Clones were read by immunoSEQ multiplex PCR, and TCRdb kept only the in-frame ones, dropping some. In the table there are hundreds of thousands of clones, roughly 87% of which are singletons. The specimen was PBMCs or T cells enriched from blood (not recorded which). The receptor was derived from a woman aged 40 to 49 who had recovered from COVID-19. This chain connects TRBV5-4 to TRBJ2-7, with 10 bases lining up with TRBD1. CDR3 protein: CASSLGQGNNEQYF. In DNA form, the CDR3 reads TGTGCCAGCAGCCTGGGACAGGGGAATAACGAGCAGTACTTC.